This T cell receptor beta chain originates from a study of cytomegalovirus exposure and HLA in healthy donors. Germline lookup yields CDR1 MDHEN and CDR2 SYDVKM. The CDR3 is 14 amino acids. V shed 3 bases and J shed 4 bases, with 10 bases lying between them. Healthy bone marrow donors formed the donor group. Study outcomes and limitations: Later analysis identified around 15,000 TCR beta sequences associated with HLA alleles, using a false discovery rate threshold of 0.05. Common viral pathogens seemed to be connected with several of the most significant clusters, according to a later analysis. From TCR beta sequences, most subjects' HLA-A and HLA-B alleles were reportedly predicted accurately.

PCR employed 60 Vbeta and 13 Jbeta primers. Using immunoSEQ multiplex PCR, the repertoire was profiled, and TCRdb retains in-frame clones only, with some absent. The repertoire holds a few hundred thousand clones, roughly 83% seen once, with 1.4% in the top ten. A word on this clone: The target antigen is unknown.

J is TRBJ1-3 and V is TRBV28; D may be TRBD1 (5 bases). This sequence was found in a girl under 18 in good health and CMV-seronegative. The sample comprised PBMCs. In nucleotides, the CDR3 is TGTGCCAGCAGTTTTGGCAGGGCCGGAAACACCATATATTTT. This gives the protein CASSFGRAGNTIYF.